This T cell receptor (beta chain) came from a study of T cells in Graves' hyperthyroidism and ophthalmopathy. Whole-study results and caveats: Most clonotypes that expanded in the thyroid above 0.001 also showed up in blood.

In regard to this clonotype: The antigen remains unidentified. It may be a read error: a sequence one base away is much more abundant.

Germline assignment: CDR1 WNHNN and CDR2 SYGVQD (reference sequence). The CDR3 covers 14 residues. It was RNA transcripts that yielded the amplified TCR beta CDR3 regions. Carried out on the TCR CDR3, a first-round RT-PCR used the HTBI primer set. MiXCR, run by TCRdb on the multiplex PCR reads, gives a single entry per CDR3 protein. The table has about 690,000 distinct CDR3 sequences, roughly 17% seen once; the top ten hold around 15%. Sequenced: blood. The source is a man aged 45-65 years with Graves' hyperthyroidism. V usage is TRBV10-1 and J usage is TRBJ2-5; TRBD1 matches at 9 bases. Here the CDR3 reads CASRGTGLGEAQYF. In DNA, the CDR3 is TGCGCCAGCAGGGGGACAGGGTTGGGAGAGGCCCAGTACTTC.